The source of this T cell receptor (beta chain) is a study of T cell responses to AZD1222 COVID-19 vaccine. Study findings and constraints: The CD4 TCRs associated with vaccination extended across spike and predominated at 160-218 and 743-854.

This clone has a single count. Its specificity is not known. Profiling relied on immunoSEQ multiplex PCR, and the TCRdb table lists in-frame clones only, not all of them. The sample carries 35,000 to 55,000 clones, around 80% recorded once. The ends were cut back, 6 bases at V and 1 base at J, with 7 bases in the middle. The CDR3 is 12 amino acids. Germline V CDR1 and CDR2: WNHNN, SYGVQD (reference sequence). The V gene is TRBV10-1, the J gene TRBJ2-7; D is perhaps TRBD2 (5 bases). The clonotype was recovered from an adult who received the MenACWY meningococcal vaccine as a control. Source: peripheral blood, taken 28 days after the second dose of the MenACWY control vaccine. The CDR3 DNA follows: TGCGCCAGCAGGCGGGCTTCCTACGAGCAGTACGTC. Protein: CASRRASYEQYV.